This TCR beta chain originates from a study of shared clonotypes between healthy human individuals. With respect to this clone: Its cognate antigen is unknown.

There are 13 residues in the CDR3. V was trimmed by 5 bases and J by 10 bases, leaving 12 bases between them. The germline V gene encodes CDR1 SEHNR and CDR2 FQNEAQ (reference sequence). General study findings and limits: Naive subsets generally exceeded memory subsets in estimated richness.

The table came from immunoSEQ multiplex PCR; TCRdb's copy has only in-frame clones and leaves some out. This table has about 1 million clones, 60% to 80% appearing once. This clonotype originated in a man aged 18 to 30 in good health. The sequenced material came from memory CD4+ T cells sorted from blood. The subset: CD45RA-negative fraction. This chain joins TRBV7-9 and TRBJ1-6; no clear D gene. CDR3 DNA sequence: TGTGCCAGCAGCCGAGGGTTGGACTCACCCCTCCACTTT. It yields the protein CASSRGLDSPLHF.